A single sample is the source of the 7 T cell receptor beta chains below, sequenced in a study of blood T cell repertoires in COVID-19. The table came from immunoSEQ multiplex PCR; TCRdb's copy has only in-frame clones and leaves some out. The table has 200,000 to 300,000 clones, less than 90% seen once. Sequenced: peripheral blood. The source of these receptors is a man between 60 and 70 years old with acute or convalescent COVID-19.

The chain recombines TRBV11-2 with TRBJ2-5; 12 bases align to TRBD2. The germline gives CDR1 SGHAT, CDR2 FQNNGV. The J segment lost 5 bases and the V segment lost 4 bases, leaving 5 bases of the junction unmatched. This CDR3 is built from 15 residues. The CDR3 nucleotides are TGTGCCAGCAGCTCCACTAGCGGGGGGAGGGAGACCCAGTACTTC. This codes for CASSSTSGGRETQYF.

The chain employs TRBV2 and TRBJ1-2; 7 bases are shared with TRBD1. The CDR3 has 15 residues. J was trimmed by 6 bases and V by 1 base; bases with no gene match: 8. Per germline, CDR1 SNHLY and CDR2 FYNNEI. CDR3 loop: CASSEEGRGRHGYTF. Here the CDR3 DNA reads TGTGCCAGCAGTGAAGAAGGCAGGGGGAGACATGGCTACACCTTC.

CDR3 nucleotide sequence: TGTGCCAGCAAAAGGGGGCTGCATGGCTACACCTTC. It specifies CASKRGLHGYTF. The V call is TRBV6-5, the J call TRBJ1-2; 7 bases align to TRBD1. This CDR3 is built from 12 residues. The V gene end was trimmed by 7 bases and the J gene end by 6 bases; junction bases not matched to a gene: 5. CDR1 is MNHEY, CDR2 SVGAGI, per germline.

The V and J genes are TRBV28 and TRBJ1-2; the D is unclear. V lost 5 bases to trimming and J lost 7 bases, with 17 bases between them. The germline V gene encodes CDR1 MDHEN and CDR2 SYDVKM. The CDR3 length is 14 residues. CDR3 sequence (DNA): TGTGCCAGCAGTCCGTCCCGGGAGTGGGGTGGCTACACCTTC. Protein product: CASSPSREWGGYTF.

This chain links TRBV29-1 with TRBJ2-7, with 9 bases lining up with TRBD1. This CDR3 region has 12 residues. Trimming cost V 3 bases and J 3 bases; bases outside gene matches: 0. CDR1 is SQVTM and CDR2 is ANQGSEA in the germline V gene. This chain's CDR3 is CSVEGQGYEQYF. CDR3 nucleotide sequence: TGCAGCGTTGAGGGACAGGGCTACGAGCAGTACTTC.

This clone was seen only a few times. The chain employs TRBV15 and TRBJ1-6, with 12 positions matching TRBD1. The CDR3 totals 18 residues. Trimming at V came to 4 bases and at J to 4 bases, leaving 8 bases not matched to a gene. CDR1 and CDR2 from the germline V gene are LNHNV and YYDKDF (reference sequence). In nucleotides, the CDR3 is TGTGCCACCAGCAAGGGACAGGGGGCGGCCTTTTATAATTCACCCCTCCACTTT. Translating gives CATSKGQGAAFYNSPLHF.

The chain carries TRBV28 and TRBJ1-5, with TRBD1 matching 8 bases. CDR3 length: 17 amino acids. V dropped 0 bases and J dropped 6; count of bases not matched to a gene: 10. CDR1 and CDR2 (germline): MDHEN, SYDVKM. The CDR3 region has the DNA TGTGCCAGCAGTTTATGGGCTGGGACAGGTAGTCGTCAGCCCCAGCATTTT. Its translation: CASSLWAGTGSRQPQHF.